One sample yielded the 14 T cell receptor beta chains listed below, sequenced in a study of blood T cell repertoires in COVID-19. The assay was immunoSEQ multiplex PCR, and TCRdb's table has in-frame clones only and misses some. The data contain some 68,000 clones, approximately 80% of them seen just once; the ten biggest clones take up about 28%. Sequencing was performed on peripheral blood. Receptors originate from a man between 65 and 79 years old with acute or convalescent COVID-19.

This clone was detected a few times. The rearrangement joins TRBV20-1 to TRBJ2-5; D is unresolved. Per germline, CDR1 DFQATT and CDR2 SNEGSKA (reference sequence). This CDR3 contains 11 residues. The V end lost 6 bases, the J end lost 5 bases, and 10 bases lay between the germline ends. CDR3 sequence reads: CSAQYHETQYF. In DNA, the CDR3 is TGCAGTGCCCAGTATCACGAGACCCAGTACTTC.

CDR3 region: CASSSPGIRGASGYTF. In nucleotides, the CDR3 is TGTGCCAGTAGTTCACCCGGGATCAGGGGTGCATCTGGCTACACCTTC. The rearrangement joins TRBV19 to TRBJ1-2; D is perhaps TRBD1 (6 bases). The CDR3 totals 16 residues. Germline V CDR1 and CDR2: LNHDA, SQIVND (reference sequence). Trimming pared 5 bases from V and 7 bases from J, leaving 23 bases between.

V gene TRBV30 combines with J gene TRBJ1-1; D is possibly TRBD1 (6 bases). Per the germline V gene, CDR1 is GTSNPN and CDR2 is SVGIG (reference sequence). The CDR3 extends over 15 amino acids. Trimming took off 2 bases at V and 6 bases at J, with 19 bases between the two ends. CDR3 DNA: TGTGCCTGGAGTACAGGGTGGTCTCGGGGAGCTGAAGCTTTCTTT. It yields the protein CAWSTGWSRGAEAFF.

The chain joins TRBV14 to TRBJ2-1; perhaps TRBD2 as D (5 bases). The CDR3 runs 14 residues. In germline, CDR1 is SGHDN, CDR2 FVKESK. V was clipped by 3 bases and J by 2 bases, with 8 bases between them. The CDR3 spells CASSQSGAYNEQFF. The CDR3 region has the DNA TGTGCCAGCAGCCAGAGCGGAGCCTACAATGAGCAGTTCTTC.

CDR3 protein: CASSLWGGLYYEQYF. The CDR3 coding sequence is TGTGCCAGCTCACTTTGGGGGGGGCTATACTACGAGCAGTACTTC. This rearrangement joins TRBV18 to TRBJ2-7, with D possibly being TRBD2 (7 bases). CDR1 and CDR2 from the germline V gene are KGHSH and LQKENI. The CDR3 sequence is 15 residues long. Trimming pared 4 bases from V and 3 bases from J, leaving 16 bases between.

The J gene is TRBJ1-2, the V gene TRBV7-3; 7 bases match TRBD1. The length of the CDR3 is 13 residues. The germline CDR1 and CDR2 sequences are SGHTA and FQGTGA. J was trimmed by 5 bases and V by 2 bases; bases with no gene match: 2. The CDR3 region is CASSLGTEYGYTF. The DNA of the CDR3 is TGTGCCAGCAGCTTAGGGACAGAATATGGCTACACCTTC.

V and J are TRBV10-1 and TRBJ2-5; 12 positions match TRBD2. V trimming: 2 bases; J trimming: 3 bases; junction bases outside the gene matches: 4. The CDR3 totals 16 residues. Germline V gene lookup returns CDR1 WNHNN and CDR2 SYGVQD (reference sequence). CDR3: CASSEELAGGKETQYF. The CDR3 region has the DNA TGCGCCAGCAGTGAGGAACTAGCGGGGGGAAAAGAGACCCAGTACTTC.

The rearrangement links TRBV18 to TRBJ2-3; maybe TRBD2 (5 bases). The ends were cut back, 5 bases at V and 2 bases at J, with 11 bases in the middle. The germline V gene encodes CDR1 KGHSH and CDR2 LQKENI. This CDR3 region has 14 residues. The CDR3 DNA reads as TGTGCCAGCTCAATCAGCGGACCCACAGATACGCAGTATTTT. As protein: CASSISGPTDTQYF.

The chain carries TRBV11-3 and TRBJ1-1, with a tentative D call TRBD1 (6 bases). The CDR3 sequence is 13 residues long. V lost 5 bases to trimming and J lost 0 bases, with 7 bases between them. CDR1 is SGHNT, CDR2 YENEEA, per germline. CDR3 nucleotide sequence: TGTGCCAGCAGCCGACAGGTGAACACTGAAGCTTTCTTT. It yields the protein CASSRQVNTEAFF. The entire variable domain, with the rest obtained from reference TRBV11-3 and TRBJ1-1, is as follows: EAGVVQSPRYKIIEKKQPVAFWCNPISGHNTLYWYLQNLGQGPELLIRYENEEAVDDSQLPKDRFSAERLKGVDSTLKIQPAELGDSAVYLCASSRQVNTEAFFGQGTRLTVV.

V gene TRBV28 combines with J gene TRBJ1-3; weak D call: TRBD1 (5 bases). Germline values: CDR1 MDHEN, CDR2 SYDVKM. The CDR3 length is 16 residues. Trimming took off 7 bases at V and 0 bases at J, with 16 bases between the two ends. The CDR3 DNA reads TGTGCCAGCACAGGCTCGGGACTTTTCTCTGGAAACACCATATATTTT. Translation gives CASTGSGLFSGNTIYF.

The gene calls are TRBV2 and TRBJ2-3, with 7 bases fitting TRBD2. This CDR3 is built from 15 residues. Germline-derived CDR1 and CDR2 are SNHLY and FYNNEI. The V segment lost 6 bases and the J segment 5 bases; nucleotides outside the gene matches: 11. The CDR3 nucleotides read TGTGCCAGCAGAGAGCTAGCGGACGGAGGAGATACGCAGTATTTT. Encoded protein: CASRELADGGDTQYF.

The genes are TRBV11-2 and TRBJ2-2; 8 bases agree with TRBD2. The germline CDR1 and CDR2 sequences are SGHAT and FQNNGV. J lost 4 bases, V lost 2 bases, and 6 bases had no gene match. The CDR3 spans 16 residues. The CDR3 loop is CASSLSSGAATGELFF. For the CDR3, the DNA is TGTGCCAGCAGCTTAAGTAGCGGGGCGGCCACCGGGGAGCTGTTTTTT. Variable domain in full (rest from reference TRBV11-2 and TRBJ2-2): EAGVAQSPRYKIIEKRQSVAFWCNPISGHATLYWYQQILGQGPKLLIQFQNNGVVDDSQLPKDRFSAERLKGVDSTLKIQPAKLEDSAVYLCASSLSSGAATGELFFGEGSRLTVL.

The chain uses TRBV11-1 and TRBJ2-3, with D possibly matching TRBD1 (7 bases). V shed 2 bases and J shed 6 bases, with 12 bases lying between them. This CDR3 region has 14 residues. Per germline, CDR1 SGHAT and CDR2 FQDESV (reference sequence). In nucleotides, the CDR3 is TGTGCCAGCAGCTTAACAGGGGAGGTCGATACGCAGTATTTT. It specifies CASSLTGEVDTQYF.

The V gene is TRBV7-2, the J gene TRBJ1-2, with a weak D call TRBD1 (5 bases). V dropped 4 bases and J dropped 4 bases, with 10 bases sitting between them. CDR1 and CDR2 (germline): SGHTA, FQGNSA. The CDR3 covers 13 residues. The CDR3, as DNA: TGTGCCAGCAGCTCCGGAAGGGGCTATGGCTACACCTTC. This encodes CASSSGRGYGYTF.